This TCR beta chain was found in a study of identifying expanded T cells in peripheral blood. Whole-study results and caveats: Across healthy donors, higher total template counts meant significantly greater approximately two-week count variance. Technical replicates showed roughly 1.2 changed clones; about 2 weeks around 15; four weeks 19.

Germline CDR1 MGHDK, CDR2 SYGVNS. V shed 6 bases and J shed 2 bases, with 8 bases lying between them. This CDR3 contains 14 residues. About this clone itself: The antigen is unknown.

No infections or other immune events were documented during collection. Here immunoSEQ multiplex PCR was the method, and the copy in TCRdb shows in-frame clones only, minus some. The data contain 50,000 to 65,000 clones, about 80% of them singletons. V usage is TRBV25-1 and J usage is TRBJ2-6; D gene unclear. The TCR originated in a person aged 18 to 75 in good health. The sequencing input was blood. The CDR3 DNA follows: TGTGCCAGCAGCCGTACTCCTGGGGCCAACGTCCTGACTTTC. It codes for CASSRTPGANVLTF. Full variable domain (remainder filled in from reference TRBV25-1 and TRBJ2-6): EADIYQTPRYLVIGTGKKITLECSQTMGHDKMYWYQQDPGMELHLIHYSYGVNSTEKGDLSSESTVSRIRTEHFPLTLESARPSHTSQYLCASSRTPGANVLTFGAGSRLTVL.